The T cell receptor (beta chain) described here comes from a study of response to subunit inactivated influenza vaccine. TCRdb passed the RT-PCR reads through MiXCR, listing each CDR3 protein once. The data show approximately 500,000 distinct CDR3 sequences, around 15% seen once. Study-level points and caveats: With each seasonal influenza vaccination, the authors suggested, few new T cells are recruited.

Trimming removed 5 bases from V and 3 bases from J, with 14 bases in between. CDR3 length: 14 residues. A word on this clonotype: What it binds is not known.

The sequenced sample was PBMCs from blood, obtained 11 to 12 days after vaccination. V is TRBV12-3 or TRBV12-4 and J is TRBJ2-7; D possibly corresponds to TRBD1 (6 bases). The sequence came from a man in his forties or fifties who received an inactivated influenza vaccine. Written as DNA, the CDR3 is TGTGCCAGCAGTCCCAAGTACAGGGTCTACGAGCAGTACTTC. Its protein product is CASSPKYRVYEQYF.